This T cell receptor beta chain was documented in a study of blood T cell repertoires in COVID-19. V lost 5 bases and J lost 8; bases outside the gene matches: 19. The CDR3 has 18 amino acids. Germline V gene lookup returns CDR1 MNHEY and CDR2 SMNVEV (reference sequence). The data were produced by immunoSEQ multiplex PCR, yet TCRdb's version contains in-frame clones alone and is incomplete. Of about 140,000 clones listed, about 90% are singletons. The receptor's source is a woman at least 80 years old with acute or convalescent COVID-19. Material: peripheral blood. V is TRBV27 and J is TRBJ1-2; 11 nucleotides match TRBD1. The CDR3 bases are TGTGCCAGCAGTAGTATGACTACATATGGACAGGGGGCGATCGGCTACACCTTC. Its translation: CASSSMTTYGQGAIGYTF.